A single sample is the source of the 13 T cell receptor beta chains below, sequenced in a study of T cells in localized non-small cell lung cancer. The assay was immunoSEQ multiplex PCR, and TCRdb's table has in-frame clones only and misses some. The sample holds 100,000 to 150,000 clones, 80% to 90% seen once. Sequencing was performed on peripheral blood, taken before any cancer treatment. These receptors were collected from a female donor aged 60 or older with stage I lung adenocarcinoma.

The CDR3 coding sequence is TGTGCCAGCAGCCAGGACACTGAAGCTTTCTTT. As protein: CASSQDTEAFF. The J gene is TRBJ1-1, the V gene TRBV4-2; D not certain. Germline CDR1 reads LGHNA; CDR2 reads YNFKEQ. CDR3 length: 11 amino acids. The V gene lost 3 bases and the J gene lost 3 bases, with 2 bases spanning the gap.

This chain links TRBV29-1 with TRBJ1-2, with D maybe TRBD1 (5 bases). The germline V and J ends were trimmed by 7 bases and 7 bases, with 13 bases remaining between them. This CDR3 region has 11 residues. Germline loops: CDR1 SQVTM, CDR2 ANQGSEA. This CDR3 reads CSAPEGVGYTF. Written as DNA, the CDR3 is TGCAGCGCCCCCGAAGGGGTTGGCTACACCTTC. Using reference TRBV29-1 and TRBJ1-2 for the parts outside the CDR3, the full variable domain is SAVISQKPSRDICQRGTSLTIQCQVDSQVTMMFWYRQQPGQSLTLIATANQGSEATYESGFVIDKFPISRPNLTFSTLTVSNMSPEDSSIYLCSAPEGVGYTFGSGTRLTVV.

In DNA, the CDR3 is TGTGCCAGCAGTTTAGGGGGTCCCAATCTGGCTGAAGCTTTCTTT. Translating gives CASSLGGPNLAEAFF. The genes are TRBV28 and TRBJ1-1, with a possible D match to TRBD1 (5 bases). This CDR3 has 15 amino acids. Looked up from germline, CDR1 is MDHEN and CDR2 is SYDVKM. With 2 bases removed from V and 6 bases from J, the gap between germline ends came to 16 bases.

On this clone: One end of the junction varies from germline; a read error may be responsible. The chain couples TRBV5-6 to TRBJ2-7; D is tentatively TRBD1 or TRBD2 (5 bases each). There are 13 residues in the CDR3. The germline gives CDR1 SGHDT, CDR2 YYEEEE. The CDR3 DNA reads as TGTGCCAGCAGCGAATTTGGGACGTGGAAAATATCGTTC. Protein product: CASSEFGTWKISF.

This clone was counted once. The J gene is TRBJ1-5, the V gene TRBV6-1; maybe TRBD1 (6 bases). Germline CDR1 and CDR2: MNHNS and SASEGT. The V end lost 6 bases, the J end lost 6 bases, and 12 bases lay between the germline ends. The CDR3 contains 13 residues. Written as DNA, the CDR3 is TGTGCCAGCAGCCCACAGGGAGCTCAGCCCCAGCATTTT. Protein product: CASSPQGAQPQHF.

The CDR3: CASSFSGSTDTQYF. In DNA form, the CDR3 reads TGTGCCAGCAGCTTTAGCGGTAGCACAGATACGCAGTATTTT. V usage is TRBV5-8 and J usage is TRBJ2-3; maybe TRBD2 (6 bases). Germline-derived CDR1 and CDR2 are SGHTS and YDEGEE. V was pared by 2 bases and J by 0 bases, with 7 bases between. This CDR3 contains 14 residues.

This clone has just one count. The V gene is TRBV5-1, the J gene TRBJ2-7; TRBD1 matches at 7 bases. CDR1 SGHRS and CDR2 YFSETQ come from the germline V gene. The CDR3 has 15 residues. V lost 4 bases, J lost 1 base, and 8 bases stayed unmatched. CDR3 sequence (DNA): TGCGCCAGCAGCCCCGGTCCGGGACAGTCCTACGAGCAGTACTTC. Its translation is CASSPGPGQSYEQYF.

This chain connects TRBV5-1 to TRBJ2-4; D may match TRBD1 or TRBD2 (5 bases each). V gave up 5 bases and J gave up 8 bases, with 11 bases separating them. Germline values: CDR1 SGHRS, CDR2 YFSETQ. There are 12 residues in the CDR3. The CDR3 DNA sequence: TGCGCCAGCAGTTTAGAGGGGTACATTCAGTACTTC. Residues: CASSLEGYIQYF.

The chain links TRBV7-6 to TRBJ2-7; D is unclear. The CDR3 has 20 residues. From germline, CDR1 is SGHVS and CDR2 FNYEAQ. The V and J ends lost 6 bases and 0 bases respectively, with 30 bases between them. The CDR3: CASRPGAPLFSDLPSYEQYF. The CDR3 DNA is TGTGCCAGCAGACCAGGCGCCCCCCTTTTCAGCGACCTACCCTCCTACGAGCAGTACTTC.

The chain recombines TRBV11-3 with TRBJ2-2, with a possible D match to TRBD2 (6 bases). Per germline, CDR1 SGHNT and CDR2 YENEEA. The ends were cut back, 0 bases at V and 5 bases at J, with 10 bases in the middle. The CDR3 length is 15 residues. The CDR3 sequence is CASSLDGGSTGELFF. Here the CDR3 DNA reads TGTGCCAGCAGCTTAGATGGAGGGTCGACCGGGGAGCTGTTTTTT. Supplemented by reference TRBV11-3 and TRBJ2-2, the full variable domain reads EAGVVQSPRYKIIEKKQPVAFWCNPISGHNTLYWYLQNLGQGPELLIRYENEEAVDDSQLPKDRFSAERLKGVDSTLKIQPAELGDSAVYLCASSLDGGSTGELFFGEGSRLTVL.

This clone has only one observation. At the DNA level, this CDR3 is encoded by other sequences in the same sample as well. The chain uses TRBV28 and TRBJ1-1; possibly TRBD1 for D (5 bases). The CDR3 sequence is 14 residues long. V was shortened by 5 bases and J by 2 bases, with 12 bases between the two germline ends. Germline CDR1 MDHEN, CDR2 SYDVKM. CDR3 residues: CASSLGGGNTEAFF. The DNA of the CDR3 is TGTGCCAGCAGTCTTGGCGGGGGAAACACTGAAGCTTTCTTT.

This clone was seen once. The rearrangement joins TRBV28 to TRBJ1-4; TRBD1 aligns across 7 bases. The CDR3 is 16 amino acids. J was trimmed by 5 bases and V by 1 base; bases with no gene match: 7. Germline V gives CDR1 MDHEN, CDR2 SYDVKM. CDR3 loop: CASSLSGTALNEKLFF. The CDR3 nucleotides read TGTGCCAGCAGTTTATCCGGGACAGCGTTAAATGAAAAACTGTTTTTT.

The chain has TRBV2 and TRBJ2-3; 13 bases agree with TRBD2. This CDR3 is 15 amino acids long. With 7 bases clipped from V and 5 bases from J, the junction kept 6 bases outside the gene matches. The germline V gene has CDR1 SNHLY and CDR2 FYNNEI. The CDR3 loop is CASNGLAGVKDTQYF. The CDR3 DNA follows: TGTGCCAGCAATGGACTAGCGGGAGTGAAAGATACGCAGTATTTT.